Below, 18 T cell receptor beta chains from the same sample are listed, as sequenced in a study of T cells in tuberculosis. Method: immunoSEQ multiplex PCR; TCRdb's copy keeps in-frame clones and lacks some. The table lists 25,000 to 35,000 clones, roughly 96% of them singletons. Sequencing was carried out using PBMCs. The receptor set was obtained from a donor between 10 and 35 years old with latent tuberculosis or without tuberculosis infection.

The V call is TRBV11-2, the J call TRBJ2-1; the match to TRBD2 covers 8 bases. V was pared by 5 bases and J by 3 bases, with 6 bases of the junction left unmatched. CDR3 length equals 15 residues. Germline V gene sequence: CDR1 SGHAT, CDR2 FQNNGV. The CDR3 DNA follows: TGTGCCAGCAGCCCCGTACTAGCGGACTACAATGAGCAGTTCTTC. Translated: CASSPVLADYNEQFF.

A single count supports this clone. The CDR3 DNA reads TGTGCCAGCAGACACCAGACAGGCAGCGCTTTCTTT. It encodes CASRHQTGSAFF. The gene calls are TRBV27 and TRBJ1-1; maybe TRBD1 (6 bases). The V end was cut by 6 bases, the J end by 11 bases, with 16 bases between. Germline CDR1 reads MNHEY; CDR2 reads SMNVEV (reference sequence). The CDR3 has 12 amino acids.

DNA of the CDR3: TGTGCCAGCAGCACTAGCGGGAGCTACGAGCAGTACTTC. Its translation: CASSTSGSYEQYF. The genes are TRBV6-1 and TRBJ2-7, with 11 bases fitting TRBD2. This CDR3 spans 13 amino acids. Germline V gives CDR1 MNHNS, CDR2 SASEGT. The trim removed 6 bases at V and 3 bases at J, leaving 1 base unmatched.

The chain recombines TRBV18 with TRBJ1-2; 7 nucleotides agree with TRBD1. This CDR3 has 14 amino acids. Germline V gives CDR1 KGHSH, CDR2 LQKENI. Losses at the gene ends were 2 bases for V and 7 bases for J; bases not matched to a gene: 7. For the CDR3, the DNA is TGTGCCAGCTCACCAAATGACAGGGCAGGTGGCTACACCTTC. Translated: CASSPNDRAGGYTF.

The rearrangement joins TRBV25-1 to TRBJ2-6; perhaps TRBD1 as D (6 bases). The CDR3 is 15 amino acids. V dropped 3 bases and J dropped 4 bases, with 10 bases sitting between them. Germline CDR1 is MGHDK and CDR2 is SYGVNS. The CDR3 DNA follows: TGTGCCAGCAGTGATACAGGGTACGGGGCCAACGTCCTGACTTTC. It yields the protein CASSDTGYGANVLTF. Full variable domain (rest looked up from reference TRBV25-1 and TRBJ2-6): EADIYQTPRYLVIGTGKKITLECSQTMGHDKMYWYQQDPGMELHLIHYSYGVNSTEKGDLSSESTVSRIRTEHFPLTLESARPSHTSQYLCASSDTGYGANVLTFGAGSRLTVL.

The CDR3 spells CASTTQGNQPQHF. In DNA form, the CDR3 reads TGTGCCAGCACCACACAGGGCAATCAGCCCCAGCATTTT. The chain carries TRBV6-1 and TRBJ1-5; D possibly corresponds to TRBD1 (5 bases). Trimming cost V 7 bases and J 2 bases, with 9 bases left between them. This CDR3 is built from 13 residues. Per germline, CDR1 MNHNS and CDR2 SASEGT.

The chain uses TRBV4-2 and TRBJ2-3, with 11 bases identical to TRBD2. This CDR3 is built from 18 residues. J lost 1 base, V lost 4 bases, and 10 bases had no gene match. Germline CDR1 LGHNA, CDR2 YNFKEQ. CDR3 DNA sequence: TGTGCCAGCAGCCGATCCGGGACTAGCGGTCCTGGCACAGATACGCAGTATTTT. Amino acid sequence: CASSRSGTSGPGTDTQYF.

In this sample, this clone turned up once. V and J are TRBV5-4 and TRBJ2-1; 7 bases map to TRBD1. Trimming removed 3 bases from V and 4 bases from J; junction bases left unmatched: 1. This CDR3 has 13 residues. The germline CDR1 and CDR2 sequences are SGHNT and YYREEE (reference sequence). CDR3: CASSSGQYNEQFF. The CDR3 DNA reads TGTGCCAGCAGCTCGGGACAGTACAATGAGCAGTTCTTC.

The gene calls are TRBV6-6 and TRBJ1-1; no clear D. The CDR3 has 12 amino acids. Germline CDR1 MNHNY, CDR2 SVGAGI (reference sequence). Deletions cut 5 bases from V and 1 base from J, with 5 bases between. As DNA, the CDR3 is TGTGCCAGCAGTACGGGGAACACTGAAGCTTTCTTT. This gives the protein CASSTGNTEAFF.

This clone appeared once. The V call is TRBV2, the J call TRBJ1-1; a possible D gene is TRBD1 (5 bases). Germline CDR1 reads SNHLY; CDR2 reads FYNNEI. CDR3 length equals 12 residues. With 9 bases removed from V and 4 bases from J, the gap between germline ends came to 12 bases. CDR3 bases: TGTGCCAGTACAGGAGTGGGCACTGAAGCTTTCTTT. This encodes CASTGVGTEAFF.

This clone has more than one count but fewer than ten. The chain is built from TRBV4-2 and TRBJ2-3, with 10 bases aligning to TRBD1. Germline CDR1 reads LGHNA; CDR2 reads YNFKEQ. Trimming took 4 bases from V and 3 from J; bases not matched to a gene: 7. The CDR3 runs to 16 residues. CDR3 coding DNA: TGTGCCAGCAGCCTTCCCCCGGGACAGGGGACAGATACGCAGTATTTT. It translates to CASSLPPGQGTDTQYF.

The CDR3 nucleotides are TGTGCCAGCAGCGTTTTCGGGACAGGGCCCTATGGCTACACCTTC. This gives the protein CASSVFGTGPYGYTF. The genes are TRBV9 and TRBJ1-2; TRBD1 matches at 9 bases. This CDR3 spans 15 amino acids. Germline lookup yields CDR1 SGDLS and CDR2 YYNGEE. J gave up 4 bases and V 2 bases, and 6 bases lay outside the gene matches.

This CDR3 reads CASSLGGGQGVWTEAFF. The CDR3, as DNA: TGTGCCAGCAGCTTAGGTGGGGGACAGGGGGTTTGGACTGAAGCTTTCTTT. V usage is TRBV13 and J usage is TRBJ1-1; the match to TRBD1 covers 11 bases. The germline V gene has CDR1 PRHDT and CDR2 FYEKMQ (reference sequence). With V trimmed by 0 bases and J by 5 bases, 8 bases remained unmatched. The CDR3 has 17 residues.

The V gene is TRBV28, the J gene TRBJ1-1; D is uncertain. This CDR3 spans 16 amino acids. With 5 bases removed from V and 1 base from J, the gap between germline ends came to 17 bases. The germline gives CDR1 MDHEN, CDR2 SYDVKM. The CDR3 DNA sequence: TGTGCCAGCAGTCCCCCCTGGGCGGGGAAGAACACTGAAGCTTTCTTT. Residues: CASSPPWAGKNTEAFF.

The chain couples TRBV7-9 to TRBJ1-3; 9 nucleotides line up with TRBD1. V shed 4 bases and J 4 bases; nucleotides not matched to a gene: 8. CDR3 length equals 16 residues. The germline gives CDR1 SEHNR, CDR2 FQNEAQ (reference sequence). The CDR3 spells CASSWDRDGIGNTIYF. For the CDR3, the DNA is TGTGCCAGCAGCTGGGACAGGGATGGGATAGGAAACACCATATATTTT.

V gene TRBV6-5 combines with J gene TRBJ1-4; a weak D match, TRBD1 (5 bases). This CDR3 contains 13 residues. Germline V gene lookup returns CDR1 MNHEY and CDR2 SVGAGI. Between the trimmed V and J ends, which lost 6 bases and 4 bases, there was a span of 9 bases. The CDR3 nucleotides read TGTGCCAGCAGCAGTGGACATAATGAAAAACTGTTTTTT. Translating gives CASSSGHNEKLFF.

V usage is TRBV10-2 and J usage is TRBJ2-3; weak D call: TRBD1 (6 bases). Germline CDR1 is WSHSY and CDR2 is SAAADI. The CDR3 covers 15 residues. Trimming left V 7 bases short and J 2 bases short, with 16 bases between. The CDR3 DNA follows: TGCGCCAGCACAAACCGGGACACCTCCACAGATACGCAGTATTTT. Its protein product is CASTNRDTSTDTQYF.

The V gene is TRBV14, the J gene TRBJ1-2; possibly TRBD1 for D (5 bases). Per the germline V gene, CDR1 is SGHDN and CDR2 is FVKESK. This CDR3 has 14 residues. V was clipped by 0 bases and J by 4 bases, with 9 bases between them. CDR3 amino acids: CASSQDRGIYGYTF. CDR3 nucleotide sequence: TGTGCCAGCAGCCAAGATCGGGGGATCTATGGCTACACCTTC.